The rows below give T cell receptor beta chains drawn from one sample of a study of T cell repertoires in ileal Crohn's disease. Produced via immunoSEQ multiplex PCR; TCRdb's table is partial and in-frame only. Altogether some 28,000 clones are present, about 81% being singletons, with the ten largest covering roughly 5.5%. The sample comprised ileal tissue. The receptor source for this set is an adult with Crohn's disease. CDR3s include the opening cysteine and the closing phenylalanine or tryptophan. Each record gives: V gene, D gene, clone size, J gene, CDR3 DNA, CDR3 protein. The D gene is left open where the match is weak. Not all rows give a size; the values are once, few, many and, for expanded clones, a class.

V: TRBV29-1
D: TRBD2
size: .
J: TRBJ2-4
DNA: TGCAGCGTTGAAGATCGGGAGGCGGCGGGCAAAAACATTCAGTACTTC
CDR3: CSVEDREAAGKNIQYF

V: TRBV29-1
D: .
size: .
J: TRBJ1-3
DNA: TGCAGCGTTGACCAGGCCCGCTCTGGAAACACCATATATTTT
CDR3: CSVDQARSGNTIYF

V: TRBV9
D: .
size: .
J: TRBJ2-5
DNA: TGTGCCAGCAGCGCGGGACTGGCGGAGGAGACCCAGTACTTC
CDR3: CASSAGLAEETQYF

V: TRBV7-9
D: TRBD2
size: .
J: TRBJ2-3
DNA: TGTGCCAGCAGCCTCTTAGCGGGGAGCACAGATACGCAGTATTTT
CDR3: CASSLLAGSTDTQYF

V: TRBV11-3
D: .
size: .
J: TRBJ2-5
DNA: TGTGCCAGCAGCTTAGATTCATCAGAGACCCAGTACTTC
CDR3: CASSLDSSETQYF

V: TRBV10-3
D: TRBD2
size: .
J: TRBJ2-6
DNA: TGTGCCACCCAGAAGGGGGCGGGGGGGCCGGGGGCCAACGTCCTGACTTTC
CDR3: CATQKGAGGPGANVLTF

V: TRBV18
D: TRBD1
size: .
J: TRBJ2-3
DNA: TGTGCCAGCTCACCCGGACAGGGAGGCGATACGCAGTATTTT
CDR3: CASSPGQGGDTQYF

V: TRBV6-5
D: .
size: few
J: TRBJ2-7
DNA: TGTGCCAGCAGTGGGGCAGCCGGCTACGAGCAGTACTTC
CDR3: CASSGAAGYEQYF

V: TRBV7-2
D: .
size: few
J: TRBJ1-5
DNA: TGTGCCAGCAGCCGTAGGGGAAGCAATCAGCCCCAGCATTTT
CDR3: CASSRRGSNQPQHF

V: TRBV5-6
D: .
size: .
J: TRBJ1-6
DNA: TGTGCCAGCAGCCCCGGACACCTCTATAATTCACCCCTCCACTTT
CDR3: CASSPGHLYNSPLHF